Following are 15 T cell receptor beta chains from one sample sequenced in a study of control samples from healthy donors and cancer patients. Profiled with immunoSEQ multiplex PCR; TCRdb holds only in-frame clones, not every one. The table lists approximately 30,000 clones, roughly 95% of them singletons. Specimen: blood. The receptors derive from a man aged 55 to 69 in good health.

The chain has TRBV19 and TRBJ1-6; D gene unclear. The germline V gene has CDR1 LNHDA and CDR2 SQIVND (reference sequence). CDR3 length equals 14 residues. The V gene lost 1 base and the J gene lost 8 bases, with 9 bases spanning the gap. CDR3 protein: CASSIAYSDSPLHF. The DNA of the CDR3 is TGTGCCAGTAGTATAGCTTATTCCGATTCACCCCTCCACTTT. The whole variable domain, remainder taken from reference TRBV19 and TRBJ1-6, is DGGITQSPKYLFRKEGQNVTLSCEQNLNHDAMYWYRQDPGQGLRLIYYSQIVNDFQKGDIAEGYSVSREKKESFPLTVTSAQKNPTAFYLCASSIAYSDSPLHFGNGTRLTVT.

This sequence joins TRBV9 and TRBJ1-4, with TRBD1 identical over 8 bases. From germline, CDR1 is SGDLS and CDR2 YYNGEE. The CDR3 has 16 amino acids. V lost 0 bases to trimming and J lost 4 bases; unmatched junction nucleotides: 5. CDR3 sequence (DNA): TGTGCCAGCAGCGTAGGAGGACAGGGCGGTAATGAAAAACTGTTTTTT. Protein sequence: CASSVGGQGGNEKLFF.

The J gene is TRBJ1-1, the V gene TRBV5-6, with a tentative D call TRBD1 (5 bases). CDR1 is SGHDT, CDR2 YYEEEE, per germline. The CDR3 consists of 17 residues. Trimming shortened V by 4 bases and J by 3 bases, and 22 bases separated the two germline ends. Here the CDR3 reads CASSPPGRWTVDTEAFF. In DNA, the CDR3 is TGTGCCAGCAGCCCGCCGGGACGATGGACGGTGGACACTGAAGCTTTCTTT.

The chain couples TRBV6-5 to TRBJ2-3; D might be TRBD2 (5 bases). The CDR3 contains 15 residues. With 6 bases removed from V and 3 bases from J, the gap between germline ends came to 16 bases. Germline CDR1 reads MNHEY; CDR2 reads SVGAGI. The CDR3 here is CASSLTRSLTDTQYF. The CDR3 coding sequence is TGTGCCAGCAGCTTAACTAGAAGTCTAACAGATACGCAGTATTTT.

The chain employs TRBV28 and TRBJ1-1; D not resolved. Trimming removed 3 bases from V and 5 bases from J, with 4 bases in between. The CDR3 loop spans 11 amino acids. Germline CDR1 reads MDHEN; CDR2 reads SYDVKM. The CDR3 sequence is CASSFWTEAFF. The CDR3 coding sequence is TGTGCCAGCAGTTTTTGGACTGAAGCTTTCTTT.

The chain joins TRBV27 to TRBJ2-7; 8 nucleotides align to TRBD2. CDR1 MNHEY and CDR2 SMNVEV come from the germline V gene (reference sequence). CDR3 size: 17 residues. With V trimmed by 1 base and J by 0 bases, 8 bases remained unmatched. The CDR3 region is CASSLWTGGRDSYEQYF. The CDR3 DNA follows: TGTGCCAGCAGTTTATGGACGGGGGGGAGAGACTCCTACGAGCAGTACTTC.

As DNA, the CDR3 is TGTGCCAGCAGCCCTCAGGGGAAATCCTACAATGAGCAGTTCTTC. Its translation is CASSPQGKSYNEQFF. The chain couples TRBV3-1 (or the pseudogene TRBV3-2) to TRBJ2-1, with D perhaps matching TRBD1 (6 bases). V was trimmed by 4 bases and J by 1 base, leaving 11 bases between them. CDR1 LGHDT and CDR2 YNNKEL come from the germline V gene (reference sequence). CDR3 length: 15 residues.

The chain links TRBV20-1 to TRBJ1-1; no clear D gene. CDR3 length equals 12 residues. Germline CDR1 is DFQATT and CDR2 is SNEGSKA (reference sequence). V was cut by 3 bases and J by 1 base, with 6 bases left in between. In DNA form, the CDR3 reads TGCAGTGCTAGTACGGGGAACACTGAAGCTTTCTTT. Its protein is CSASTGNTEAFF.

The chain combines TRBV3-1 (or the pseudogene TRBV3-2) with TRBJ1-2; 9 nucleotides match TRBD1. The V gene's germline CDR1 is LGHDT and CDR2 YNNKEL (reference sequence). Germline trimming cut 2 bases from V and 0 bases from J; bases unmatched to any gene: 1. The CDR3 has 15 amino acids. The CDR3 DNA reads TGTGCCAGCAGCCAACGGACAGGGGCTAACTATGGCTACACCTTC. Amino acid sequence: CASSQRTGANYGYTF.

The V gene is TRBV6-5, the J gene TRBJ2-7; 7 bases are a match to TRBD2. Trimming took 6 bases from V and 2 from J; bases not matched to a gene: 7. This CDR3 has 14 residues. Germline CDR1 is MNHEY and CDR2 is SVGAGI. CDR3 amino acids: CASRTEAGPYEQYF. The CDR3 DNA sequence: TGTGCCAGCAGGACTGAAGCGGGGCCCTACGAGCAGTACTTC.

V is TRBV18 and J is TRBJ1-2; TRBD1 matches 10 bases. The CDR3 consists of 14 residues. Per the germline V gene, CDR1 is KGHSH and CDR2 is LQKENI. With V trimmed by 3 bases and J by 7 bases, 5 bases remained unmatched. Written as DNA, the CDR3 is TGTGCCAGCTCACCGGACAGGGGGGGGTCTGGCTACACCTTC. It specifies CASSPDRGGSGYTF.

This rearrangement joins TRBV7-8 to TRBJ1-1; 7 bases align to TRBD1. This CDR3 has 15 amino acids. V gave up 6 bases and J gave up 0 bases; unmatched junction bases: 7. Germline V CDR1 and CDR2: SGHVS, FQNEAQ. The CDR3 protein is CASSDTGTVNTEAFF. The CDR3 nucleotides read TGTGCCAGCAGTGATACCGGGACAGTGAACACTGAAGCTTTCTTT.

The table lists this clone with a count of one. This chain joins TRBV9 and TRBJ1-2, with D perhaps matching TRBD1 (6 bases). Germline V gives CDR1 SGDLS, CDR2 YYNGEE. There are 15 residues in the CDR3. The V gene lost 0 bases and the J gene lost 2 bases, with 11 bases spanning the gap. The CDR3 bases are TGTGCCAGCAGCGTAGGGACAGTGACGAACTATGGCTACACCTTC. This gives the protein CASSVGTVTNYGYTF.

The chain carries TRBV13 and TRBJ1-6; D may be TRBD1 (5 bases). Germline values: CDR1 PRHDT, CDR2 FYEKMQ (reference sequence). Trimming left V 3 bases short and J 6 bases short, with 15 bases between. There are 16 residues in the CDR3. CDR3 sequence reads: CASSLGHGVRNSPLHF. The CDR3 coding sequence is TGTGCCAGCAGCTTGGGGCACGGGGTTCGTAATTCACCCCTCCACTTT.

The chain combines TRBV7-2 with TRBJ2-1; the match to TRBD2 covers 12 bases. In germline, CDR1 is SGHTA, CDR2 FQGNSA. Trimming at V came to 5 bases and at J to 4 bases, leaving 6 bases not matched to a gene. The CDR3 has 16 residues. The DNA for the CDR3 is TGTGCCAGCAGCAGAAGACTAGCGGGGGCGTACAATGAGCAGTTCTTC. Protein: CASSRRLAGAYNEQFF.